These 8 T cell receptor beta chains were all obtained from the same sample, sequenced in a study of regulatory T cells in long-lasting Graves disease. In building TCR beta libraries, iRepertoire HTBI primers were used together with Arm-PCR of CDR3 regions. A single record per CDR3 protein comes from TCRdb applying MiXCR to the multiplex PCR reads. This sample has more than 450,000 distinct CDR3 sequences, with more than 10% found just once. Time point described: newly diagnosed GD, antithyroid drugs for less than 3 months. TCR sequences were obtained from RNA taken from PBMCs. This sample also appeared in a second study, on T cells in Graves' hyperthyroidism and ophthalmopathy.

The starting material was peripheral blood mononuclear cells (PBMCs), obtained at new diagnosis, from a patient treated with antithyroid drugs. All receptors come from a woman in her twenties or thirties with Graves disease.

The V and J genes are TRBV20-1 and TRBJ2-7; D call uncertain. This CDR3 region has 12 residues. V was clipped by 1 base and J by 3 bases, with 7 bases between them. The V gene's germline CDR1 is DFQATT and CDR2 SNEGSKA (reference sequence). CDR3 DNA sequence: TGCAGTGCTAGAGGACCTATCTACGAGCAGTACTTC. Translating gives CSARGPIYEQYF.

This chain uses TRBV6-2 or TRBV6-3 with TRBJ2-7; possible D gene TRBD2, 7 bases. CDR1 is MNHEY, CDR2 SVGEGT, per germline. Deletions cut 5 bases from V and 4 bases from J, with 18 bases between. The CDR3 length is 15 residues. CDR3 region: CASSEASGGIYEQYF. As DNA, the CDR3 is TGTGCCAGCAGTGAAGCGTCGGGGGGCATTTACGAGCAGTACTTC.

The rearrangement uses TRBV5-6 and TRBJ2-7, with 9 positions matching TRBD1. The V and J ends lost 0 bases and 5 bases, in that order; junction bases with no gene match: 6. The CDR3 has 15 amino acids. The germline V gene encodes CDR1 SGHDT and CDR2 YYEEEE. The CDR3 protein is CASSLGGTGSNEQYF. The CDR3, as DNA: TGTGCCAGCAGCTTGGGCGGGACAGGGAGCAACGAGCAGTACTTC.

This clonotype turned up a few times. The chain carries TRBV28 and TRBJ1-1; D is ambiguous. V dropped 5 bases and J dropped 3 bases, with 16 bases sitting between them. This CDR3 comprises 15 residues. From germline, CDR1 is MDHEN and CDR2 SYDVKM. The CDR3 DNA reads as TGTGCCAGCAGTGCATACAATCGGAAGGACACTGAAGCTTTCTTT. It specifies CASSAYNRKDTEAFF.

This clonotype was seen many times. The chain combines TRBV3-1 with TRBJ1-4; tentatively, D is TRBD1 (5 bases). Between the trimmed V and J ends, which lost 5 bases and 10 bases, there was a span of 20 bases. Germline V gene data show CDR1 as LGHDT and CDR2 as YNNKEL (reference sequence). The CDR3 length is 15 residues. CDR3 sequence reads: CASSGQGDSSRKLFF. The CDR3 DNA reads as TGTGCCAGCAGCGGGCAGGGCGATAGTAGTCGAAAACTGTTTTTT. The full variable domain, with the rest looked up from reference TRBV3-1 and TRBJ1-4, is DTAVSQTPKYLVTQMGNDKSIKCEQNLGHDTMYWYKQDSKKFLKIMFSYNNKELIINETVPNRFSPKSPDKAHLNLHINSLELGDSAVYFCASSGQGDSSRKLFFGSGTQLSVL.

This clonotype was seen repeatedly, ten times or more. The chain links TRBV9 to TRBJ1-2; D gene ambiguous. The V gene lost 0 bases and the J gene lost 8 bases, with 5 bases spanning the gap. The V gene's germline CDR1 is SGDLS and CDR2 YYNGEE. The CDR3 runs 11 residues. CDR3 nucleotides: TGTGCCAGCAGCGTAGGGAGGGGCTACACCTTC. Encoded protein: CASSVGRGYTF.

V and J are TRBV20-1 and TRBJ2-7, with D possibly matching TRBD1 (5 bases). V lost 6 bases to trimming and J lost 7 bases, with 16 bases between them. CDR1 and CDR2 (germline): DFQATT, SNEGSKA (reference sequence). The CDR3 covers 12 residues. The CDR3 spells CSAGTDKGEQYF. CDR3 coding DNA: TGCAGTGCGGGCACCGATAAGGGGGAGCAGTACTTC.

The rearrangement joins TRBV30 to TRBJ1-5; D gene ambiguous. The CDR3 covers 13 residues. CDR1 is GTSNPN and CDR2 is SVGIG in the germline V gene (reference sequence). V was shortened by 2 bases and J by 6 bases, with 11 bases between the two germline ends. CDR3 bases: TGTGCCTGGAGTAGGAAGGGCGGTCAGCCCCAGCATTTT. It is translated as CAWSRKGGQPQHF.